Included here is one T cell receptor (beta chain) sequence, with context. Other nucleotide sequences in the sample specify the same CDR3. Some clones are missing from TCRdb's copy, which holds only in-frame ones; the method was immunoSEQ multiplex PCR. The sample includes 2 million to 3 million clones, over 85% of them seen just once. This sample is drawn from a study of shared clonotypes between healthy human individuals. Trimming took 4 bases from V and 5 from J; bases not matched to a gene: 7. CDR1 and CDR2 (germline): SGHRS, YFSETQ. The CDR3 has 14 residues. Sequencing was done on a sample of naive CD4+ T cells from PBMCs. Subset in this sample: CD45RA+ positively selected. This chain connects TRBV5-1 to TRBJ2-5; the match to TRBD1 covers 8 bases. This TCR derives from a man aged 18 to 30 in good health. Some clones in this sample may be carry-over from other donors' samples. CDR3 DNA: TGCGCCAGCAGCGCTCAGGGGGCCGGGGAGACCCAGTACTTC. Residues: CASSAQGAGETQYF.